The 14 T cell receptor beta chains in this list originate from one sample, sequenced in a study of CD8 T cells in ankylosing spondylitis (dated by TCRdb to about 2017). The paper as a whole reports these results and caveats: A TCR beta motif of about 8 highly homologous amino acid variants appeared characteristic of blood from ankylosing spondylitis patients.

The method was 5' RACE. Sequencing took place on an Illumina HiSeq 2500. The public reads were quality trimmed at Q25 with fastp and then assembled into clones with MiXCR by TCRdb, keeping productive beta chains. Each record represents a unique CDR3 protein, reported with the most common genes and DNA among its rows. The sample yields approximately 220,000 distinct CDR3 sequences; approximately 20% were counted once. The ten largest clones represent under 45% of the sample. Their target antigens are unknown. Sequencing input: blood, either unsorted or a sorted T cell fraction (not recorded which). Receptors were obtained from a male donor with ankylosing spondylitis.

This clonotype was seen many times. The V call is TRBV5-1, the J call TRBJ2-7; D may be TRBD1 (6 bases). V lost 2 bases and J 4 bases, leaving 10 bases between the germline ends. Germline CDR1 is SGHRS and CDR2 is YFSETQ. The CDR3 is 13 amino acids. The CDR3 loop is CASSFETGYEQYF. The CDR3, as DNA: TGCGCCAGCAGCTTTGAGACAGGTTACGAGCAGTACTTC.

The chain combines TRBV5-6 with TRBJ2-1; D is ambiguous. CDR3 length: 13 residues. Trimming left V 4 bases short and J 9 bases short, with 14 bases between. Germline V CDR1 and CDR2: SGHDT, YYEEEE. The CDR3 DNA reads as TGTGCCAGCAGCCCCCTCCTGGGCGGTGAGCAGTTCTTC. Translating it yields CASSPLLGGEQFF.

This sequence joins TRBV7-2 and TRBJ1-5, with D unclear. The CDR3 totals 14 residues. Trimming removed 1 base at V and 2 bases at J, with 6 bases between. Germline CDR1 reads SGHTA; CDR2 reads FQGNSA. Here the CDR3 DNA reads TGTGCCAGCAGCTTAGGTTTCGGCAATCAGCCCCAGCATTTT. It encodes CASSLGFGNQPQHF.

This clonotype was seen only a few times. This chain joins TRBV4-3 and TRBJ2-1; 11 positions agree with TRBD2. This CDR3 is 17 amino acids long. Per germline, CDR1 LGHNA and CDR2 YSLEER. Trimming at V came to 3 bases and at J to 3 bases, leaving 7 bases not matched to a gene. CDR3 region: CASSQGTSGAIYNEQFF. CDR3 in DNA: TGCGCCAGCAGCCAGGGGACTAGCGGAGCTATCTACAATGAGCAGTTCTTC.

The CDR3 loop is CASTGGGAGVTDTQYF. The CDR3 DNA is TGCGCCAGCACTGGCGGGGGGGCCGGGGTCACAGATACGCAGTATTTT. J is TRBJ2-3 and V is TRBV5-1; TRBD2 agrees at 9 bases. The CDR3 totals 16 residues. V was pared by 6 bases and J by 2 bases, with 10 bases of the junction left unmatched. Germline lookup yields CDR1 SGHRS and CDR2 YFSETQ.

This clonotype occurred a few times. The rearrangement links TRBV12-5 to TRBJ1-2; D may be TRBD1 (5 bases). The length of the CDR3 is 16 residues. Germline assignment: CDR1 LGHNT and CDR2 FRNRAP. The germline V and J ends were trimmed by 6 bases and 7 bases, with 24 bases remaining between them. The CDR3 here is CASGILPGPSRLGYTF. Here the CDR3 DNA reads TGTGCTAGTGGGATCCTGCCGGGACCGTCAAGGCTTGGCTACACCTTC.

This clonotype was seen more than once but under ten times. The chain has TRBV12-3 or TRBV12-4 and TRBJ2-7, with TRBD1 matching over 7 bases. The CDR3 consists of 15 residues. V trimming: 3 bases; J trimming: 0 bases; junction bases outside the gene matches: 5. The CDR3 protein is CASSFGAGGSYEQYF. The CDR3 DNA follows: TGTGCCAGCAGTTTCGGGGCAGGGGGCTCCTACGAGCAGTACTTC.

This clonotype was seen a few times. The CDR3 DNA follows: TGTGCCAGCAGTGGACTAGCGCACTACGAGCAGTACTTC. It yields the protein CASSGLAHYEQYF. This chain joins TRBV2 and TRBJ2-7; TRBD2 agrees at 8 bases. CDR1 and CDR2 from the germline V gene are SNHLY and FYNNEI. The ends lost 4 bases at V and 3 bases at J; junction bases unmatched: 2. The CDR3 totals 13 residues.

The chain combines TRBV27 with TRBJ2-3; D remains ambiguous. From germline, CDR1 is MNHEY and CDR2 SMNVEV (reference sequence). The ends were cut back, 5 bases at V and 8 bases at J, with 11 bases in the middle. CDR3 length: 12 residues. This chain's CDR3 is CASSPTLGTQYF. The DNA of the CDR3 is TGTGCCAGCAGTCCCACGCTAGGTACGCAGTATTTT.

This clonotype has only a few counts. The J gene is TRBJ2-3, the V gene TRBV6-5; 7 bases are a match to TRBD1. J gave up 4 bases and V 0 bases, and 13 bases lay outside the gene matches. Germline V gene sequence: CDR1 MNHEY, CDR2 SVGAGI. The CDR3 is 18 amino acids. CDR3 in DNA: TGTGCCAGCAGTTACTCGAGTATCGACAGGGCGGCCCCAGATACGCAGTATTTT. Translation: CASSYSSIDRAAPDTQYF.

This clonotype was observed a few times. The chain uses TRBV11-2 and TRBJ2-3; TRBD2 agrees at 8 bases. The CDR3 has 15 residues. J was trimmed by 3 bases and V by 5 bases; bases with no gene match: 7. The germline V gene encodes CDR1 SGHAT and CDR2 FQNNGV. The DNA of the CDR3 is TGTGCCAGCAGCCCCGGGGGGGGGTTAACAGATACGCAGTATTTT. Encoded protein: CASSPGGGLTDTQYF.

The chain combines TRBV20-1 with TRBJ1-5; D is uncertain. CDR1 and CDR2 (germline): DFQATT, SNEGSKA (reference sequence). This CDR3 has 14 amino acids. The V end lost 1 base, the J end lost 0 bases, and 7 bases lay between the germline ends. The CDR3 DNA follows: TGCAGTGCTAGAGTAGGAACTAGCAATCAGCCCCAGCATTTT. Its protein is CSARVGTSNQPQHF.

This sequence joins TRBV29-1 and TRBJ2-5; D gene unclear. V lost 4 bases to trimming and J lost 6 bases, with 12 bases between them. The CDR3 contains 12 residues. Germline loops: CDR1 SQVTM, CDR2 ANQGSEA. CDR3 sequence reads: CSVVSSEKTQYF. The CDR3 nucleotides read TGCAGCGTTGTCTCGTCAGAGAAGACCCAGTACTTC.

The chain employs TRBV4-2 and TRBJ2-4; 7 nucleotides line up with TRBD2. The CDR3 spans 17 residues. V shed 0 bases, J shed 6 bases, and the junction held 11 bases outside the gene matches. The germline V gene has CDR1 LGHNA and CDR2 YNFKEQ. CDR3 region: CASSQEEPTSEVNIQYF. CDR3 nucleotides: TGTGCCAGCAGCCAAGAAGAGCCAACTAGCGAAGTAAACATTCAGTACTTC.